This TCR beta chain was profiled in a study of blood T cell repertoires in COVID-19. This CDR3 contains 12 residues. V was pared by 6 bases and J by 9 bases, with 5 bases of the junction left unmatched. Participants, roughly 18 to 90 years old, spanned approximately 26 US areas. Cohort assignment relied on participant-reported clinical history. Donors in Cohort 3 counted as recovered after two negative PCRs, clearance, or symptom resolution. The assay was immunoSEQ multiplex PCR, and TCRdb's table has in-frame clones only and misses some. The repertoire has around 180,000 clones, about four fifths of them found once; the top ten carry approximately 12%.

The sequenced material came from PBMCs or T cells enriched from blood (not recorded which). The rearrangement joins TRBV12-3 or TRBV12-4 to TRBJ2-1; TRBD1 matches at 7 bases. This TCR came from a man aged 50-60 years who had recovered from COVID-19. The CDR3 here is CASSFRDSEQFF. CDR3 DNA: TGTGCCAGCAGCTTCAGGGACAGTGAGCAGTTCTTC.